This paragraph covers one TCR beta chain sequence. Original processing notes: Estimated nucleated cell counts came from reference gene primer amplification. TCRdb keeps only in-frame clones here, not all; method: immunoSEQ multiplex PCR. V, J and clone size reflect that table, while D and trimming were determined from the DNA. Found here are some 170,000 clones, roughly 82% of them singletons; the top ten hold 8% to 9.5%. This sample is drawn from a study of blood T cell repertoires in COVID-19. Study at large: From the United States, Italy and Spain came samples of acute and convalescent COVID-19. In each case, the material was cDNA or gDNA derived from T cells, B-cell-depleted T cells, or PBMCs.

CDR1 SGDLS and CDR2 YYNGEE come from the germline V gene. This CDR3 comprises 19 residues. V gave up 4 bases and J gave up 1 base; unmatched junction bases: 13. The rearrangement uses TRBV9 and TRBJ1-3; 11 bases align to TRBD1. The receptor's source is a woman aged 70 to 79 with acute or convalescent COVID-19. Sequencing used peripheral blood. CDR3 residues: CASSPRTGGDLVSGNTIYF. Here the CDR3 DNA reads TGTGCCAGCAGCCCCCGGACAGGGGGCGATCTAGTGTCTGGAAACACCATATATTTT.